A selection of T cell receptor beta chains follows, all from one sample in a study of beta chain features in type 1 diabetes. Method: immunoSEQ multiplex PCR; TCRdb's copy keeps in-frame clones and lacks some. Counted here are approximately 150,000 clones, roughly 9.3% occurring once; the ten biggest clones make up 0.65%. The sample was central memory CD4+ T cells from blood. The receptors here all came from a woman aged 40 to 50 in good health. The CDR3 runs from the conserved cysteine through the conserved F or W. The D gene is left open where the match is weak. Some rows have no size entry. The others give once, few or many, or a class for an expanded clone.

NA	TRBV4-1	TRBJ1-4	NA	TGCGCCAGCAGCCAAGCAGGACAGCTAGCAACTAATGAAAAACTGTTTTTT	CASSQAGQLATNEKLFF
few	TRBV19	TRBJ2-2	NA	TGTGCCAGTAGTATAAGGGGTTTTGGAAACACCGGGGAGCTGTTTTTT	CASSIRGFGNTGELFF
NA	TRBV6-6	TRBJ2-3	TRBD1	TGTGCCAGCAGTTGGACAGGGGCCCCAGATACGCAGTATTTT	CASSWTGAPDTQYF
NA	TRBV6-6	TRBJ2-2	NA	TGTGCCAGCGTTCTCGGCGGGGAGCTGTTTTTT	CASVLGGELFF
NA	TRBV7-2	TRBJ2-7	NA	TGTGCCAGCAGCTTAGATGGACAGTCCTACGAGCAGTACTTC	CASSLDGQSYEQYF
NA	TRBV18	TRBJ2-2	NA	TGTGCCAGCTCACTTCGGACAGAGAACACCGGGGAGCTGTTTTTT	CASSLRTENTGELFF
NA	TRBV5-4	TRBJ2-5	TRBD2	TGTGCCAGCAGCTTGCCAGCGGGGGGTCATGAGACCCAGTACTTC	CASSLPAGGHETQYF
few	TRBV6-1	TRBJ1-5	NA	TGTGCCACCACTGCGGGTTTCAATCAGCCCCAGCATTTT	CATTAGFNQPQHF
NA	TRBV14	TRBJ1-4	NA	TGTGCCAGCAGCCAAAGGCTGTTGGGTCAGGGCGAAAAACTGTTTTTT	CASSQRLLGQGEKLFF
NA	TRBV18	TRBJ2-5	TRBD2	TGTGCCAGCTCACCACTTGGAGCGGGGGGAGAGACCCAGTACTTC	CASSPLGAGGETQYF
few	TRBV5-6	TRBJ2-6	NA	TGTGCCAGCAGCTTGGTTTCAGGCTCCGGGGCCAACGTCCTGACTTTC	CASSLVSGSGANVLTF
few	TRBV29-1	TRBJ2-3	TRBD2	TGCAGCTACAGACTAGCGGGACGCACAGATACGCAGTATTTT	CSYRLAGRTDTQYF
few	TRBV4-1	TRBJ2-2	TRBD1	TGCGCCAGCAGCCACGGGACAGGGCTCGCCGGGGAGCTGTTTTTT	CASSHGTGLAGELFF
NA	TRBV18	TRBJ2-2	TRBD1	TGTGCCAGCTCACCGGGACAGATAGCACAAAGCGGGGAGCTGTTTTTT	CASSPGQIAQSGELFF
few	TRBV5-1	TRBJ2-5	TRBD2	TGCGCCAGCAGCTTAGCGGGGGAGTACCAAGAGACCCAGTACTTC	CASSLAGEYQETQYF
few	TRBV20-1	TRBJ1-1	TRBD1	TGCAGTGCTGGACAGGGGAGGGCTTTCTTT	CSAGQGRAFF
NA	TRBV7-8	TRBJ2-2	NA	TGTGCCAGCAGCCCAGGGGGGACTCATGGCGGGGAGCTGTTTTTT	CASSPGGTHGGELFF
NA	TRBV6-6	TRBJ2-7	TRBD2	TGTGCCAGCAGTCCCAGCGGGGCCCTCTCCTACGAGCAGTACTTC	CASSPSGALSYEQYF
NA	TRBV5-6	TRBJ1-2	TRBD1	TGTGCCAGCAGCTTCCGGACAGGGGCTAACTATGGCTACACCTTC	CASSFRTGANYGYTF
few	TRBV6-1	TRBJ1-5	NA	TGTGCCAGCAGTGCCAAGGACAGAAGTAATAGCAATCAGCCCCAGCATTTT	CASSAKDRSNSNQPQHF
NA	TRBV18	TRBJ2-1	TRBD1	TGTGCCAGCTCACGCAGGACAGGGGCCCACAATGAGCAGTTCTTC	CASSRRTGAHNEQFF
NA	TRBV7-6	TRBJ1-5	TRBD1	TGTGCCAGCAGCCGTGACAGGGGGAGAAATCAGCCCCAGCATTTT	CASSRDRGRNQPQHF
NA	TRBV19	TRBJ2-1	TRBD2	TGTGCCAGTAGTATGTTAGCGGGCGCGTCGGGTGAGCAGTTCTTC	CASSMLAGASGEQFF
NA	TRBV27	TRBJ1-1	NA	TGTGCCAGCAGTTTAAACGGGAAGCCTGAAGCTTTCTTT	CASSLNGKPEAFF
few	TRBV10-3	TRBJ1-1	TRBD1	TGTGCCATCAGTGTTGCAGGGGGAACTGAAGCTTTCTTT	CAISVAGGTEAFF
NA	TRBV2	TRBJ2-5	NA	TGTGCCAGCAGTGAATGGTCGGACAGCCAAGAGACCCAGTACTTC	CASSEWSDSQETQYF